This is a list of T cell receptor beta chains from one sample in a study of read filtering for tumor transcriptome and immune sequencing. TCRdb re-called the reads through MiXCR, storing one row per CDR3 protein. The repertoire consists of around 130,000 distinct CDR3 sequences, with approximately 13% occurring once and the leading ten covering under 9%. Sequences were obtained from a population of CD138-negative cells sorted from bone marrow. The source of these receptors is a donor over 35 with multiple myeloma. CDR3s include the opening cysteine and the closing phenylalanine or tryptophan. Fields, in order: CDR3 length, V gene, D gene, J gene, clone size, CDR3 DNA, CDR3 protein. D genes are given only for firm matches. Size is omitted from some rows. Given values are once, few, many or a class for expanded clones.

length: 14; V: TRBV4-1; D: NA; J: TRBJ1-1; size: many; DNA: TGTGCCAGCAGCCGCGGCCGAGGGGACACTGAAGCTTTCTTT; CDR3: CASSRGRGDTEAFF
length: 18; V: TRBV19; D: TRBD2; J: TRBJ2-1; size: NA; DNA: TGTGCCTCCTCTTCGGGACTAGCGGGAGAAGCCTCCTACAATGAGCAGTTCTTC; CDR3: CASSSGLAGEASYNEQFF
length: 16; V: TRBV7-9; D: TRBD2; J: TRBJ2-1; size: many; DNA: TGTGCCAGCAGCTTACCCTCTAGCGGGAGGGCCAATGAGCAGTTCTTC; CDR3: CASSLPSSGRANEQFF
length: 14; V: TRBV29-1; D: NA; J: TRBJ1-5; size: many; DNA: TGCAGCCCAACAGAGGGGTCAAGGGATCAGCCCCAGCATTTT; CDR3: CSPTEGSRDQPQHF
length: 16; V: TRBV19; D: TRBD1; J: TRBJ2-2; size: few; DNA: TGTGCCAGTACCATGTCCGGGACAGGTTACACCGGGGAGCTGTTTTTT; CDR3: CASTMSGTGYTGELFF
length: 13; V: TRBV11-3; D: NA; J: TRBJ1-1; size: many; DNA: TGTGCCAGCAGCGCCACAGTGAACACTGAAGCTTTCTTT; CDR3: CASSATVNTEAFF
length: 16; V: TRBV9; D: TRBD1; J: TRBJ2-1; size: many; DNA: TGTGCCAGCAGCGCCTCAGGGGGCCCTTGGCCCAATGAGCAGTTCTTC; CDR3: CASSASGGPWPNEQFF
length: 17; V: TRBV19; D: NA; J: TRBJ2-2; size: few; DNA: TGTGCCAGTAGTATAACCCAATGGGTAGCGAACACCGGGGAGCTGTTTTTT; CDR3: CASSITQWVANTGELFF
length: 11; V: TRBV29-1; D: TRBD2; J: TRBJ2-3; size: many; DNA: TGCAGCGTGCGGATGGCGGGACTAAAGTATTTT; CDR3: CSVRMAGLKYF
length: 15; V: TRBV7-9; D: TRBD1; J: TRBJ2-1; size: many; DNA: TGTGCCAGCAGCTCGCGACAGGGGGGCGAAAATGAGCAGTTCTTC; CDR3: CASSSRQGGENEQFF
length: 15; V: TRBV5-4; D: NA; J: TRBJ2-7; size: few; DNA: TGTGCCAGCAGCTTGGCAGGGGCCCCCCGCGAGGAGCAGTACTTC; CDR3: CASSLAGAPREEQYF
length: 12; V: TRBV20-1; D: NA; J: TRBJ2-7; size: many; DNA: TGCAGTGCTCATGGACAGTTCTACGAGCAGTACTTC; CDR3: CSAHGQFYEQYF
length: 15; V: TRBV12-3/TRBV12-4; D: TRBD1; J: TRBJ2-3; size: many; DNA: TGTGCCAGCAGTTGGGACAGAGTCGTTCGAGATACGCAGTATTTT; CDR3: CASSWDRVVRDTQYF
length: 13; V: TRBV30; D: NA; J: TRBJ1-5; size: many; DNA: TGTGCCTGGAGTCCTCAGGGGAGTCAGCCCCAGCATTTT; CDR3: CAWSPQGSQPQHF
length: 14; V: TRBV29-1; D: TRBD1; J: TRBJ2-5; size: many; DNA: TGCAGCGTGTTGAAGGGGGGACAGGGAGAGACCCAGTACTTC; CDR3: CSVLKGGQGETQYF
length: 17; V: TRBV12-3/TRBV12-4; D: TRBD2; J: TRBJ2-1; size: many; DNA: TGTGCCAGTCAGACTAGAGCGGGAGGTGGGGCCTACAATGAGCAGTTCTTC; CDR3: CASQTRAGGGAYNEQFF
length: 16; V: TRBV27; D: TRBD1; J: TRBJ2-1; size: many; DNA: TGTGCCAGCAGTTTTGACAGGGTCAACCAGTACAATGAGCAGTTCTTC; CDR3: CASSFDRVNQYNEQFF
length: 16; V: TRBV9; D: TRBD1; J: TRBJ1-1; size: many; DNA: TGTGCCAGCAGCGTAGACCGGGACAGGGGAGACACTGAAGCTTTCTTT; CDR3: CASSVDRDRGDTEAFF
length: 13; V: TRBV29-1; D: NA; J: TRBJ2-5; size: few; DNA: TGCAGCGGCAGCCCTGAGGTCCGAGGCACCCAGTACTTC; CDR3: CSGSPEVRGTQYF
length: 14; V: TRBV6-5; D: NA; J: TRBJ2-3; size: few; DNA: TGTGCCAGCAGTCAGGCTACGGGCACAGATACGCAGTATTTT; CDR3: CASSQATGTDTQYF
length: 14; V: TRBV6-2/TRBV6-3; D: NA; J: TRBJ2-2; size: many; DNA: TGTGCCAGCCTCCCCAGAAGGGAGACCGGGGAGCTGTTTTTT; CDR3: CASLPRRETGELFF
length: 15; V: TRBV15; D: NA; J: TRBJ1-2; size: many; DNA: TGTGCCACCAGCAGAGATAGGTTGGCAGGGACATACTACACCTTC; CDR3: CATSRDRLAGTYYTF
length: 13; V: TRBV29-1; D: NA; J: TRBJ2-1; size: many; DNA: TGCAGCGTTGAACCGAGTTCTTACAATGAGCAGTTCTTC; CDR3: CSVEPSSYNEQFF
length: 13; V: TRBV5-1; D: NA; J: TRBJ1-2; size: many; DNA: TGCGCCAGCAGCTTGGGGCAGTTCTATGGCTACACCTTC; CDR3: CASSLGQFYGYTF
length: 15; V: TRBV7-2; D: NA; J: TRBJ2-1; size: many; DNA: TGTGCCAGCAGCTTAGACAGGGTGGTCTACAATGAGCAGTTCTTC; CDR3: CASSLDRVVYNEQFF
length: 16; V: TRBV20-1; D: TRBD2; J: TRBJ2-7; size: few; DNA: TGCAGTGCATGGAGTAGCGGGAGGGCAAAAAATTACGAGCAGTACTTC; CDR3: CSAWSSGRAKNYEQYF
length: 13; V: TRBV6-6; D: NA; J: TRBJ2-4; size: few; DNA: TGTGCCAGCAGTTACTCGACCCGCGGGCCCTGCCTCTTC; CDR3: CASSYSTRGPCLF
length: 14; V: TRBV3-1; D: NA; J: TRBJ2-4; size: NA; DNA: TGTGCCAGCAGCCAAGTTGGCGGGGAAAACATTCAGTACTTC; CDR3: CASSQVGGENIQYF
length: 13; V: TRBV20-1; D: TRBD2; J: TRBJ2-3; size: NA; DNA: TGCAGTGCCCCTAGCGGGAGCACGCCTACGCAGTATTTT; CDR3: CSAPSGSTPTQYF
length: 15; V: TRBV2; D: TRBD2; J: TRBJ2-1; size: many; DNA: TGTGCCAGCACAAAAGGCGGGAGGTCCTACAATGAGCAGTTCTTC; CDR3: CASTKGGRSYNEQFF
length: 13; V: TRBV7-2; D: NA; J: TRBJ1-5; size: many; DNA: TGTGCCAGCAGCCCGCTCTATAATCAGCCCCAGCATTTT; CDR3: CASSPLYNQPQHF
length: 15; V: TRBV7-6; D: TRBD2; J: TRBJ2-7; size: NA; DNA: TGTGCCAGCAGCTTAACTAGCGGGAGCGCGGGGGAGCAGTACTTC; CDR3: CASSLTSGSAGEQYF
length: 14; V: TRBV5-1; D: TRBD2; J: TRBJ2-7; size: NA; DNA: TGCGCCAGCAGTCCAACGGGGACTAGATCTCGGGAGTACTTC; CDR3: CASSPTGTRSREYF
length: 11; V: TRBV30; D: NA; J: TRBJ2-2; size: NA; DNA: TGTGCCGGACAAATCACCGGGGAGCTGCTTTTT; CDR3: CAGQITGELLF
length: 13; V: TRBV12-3/TRBV12-4; D: TRBD2; J: TRBJ2-5; size: few; DNA: TGTGCCAGCAAGCGGGAGGGCCCAGAGACCCAGTACTTC; CDR3: CASKREGPETQYF
length: 15; V: TRBV20-1; D: NA; J: TRBJ2-3; size: NA; DNA: TGCAGTGCAGGGCTCCAGGGGACTACCACAGATACGCAGTATTTT; CDR3: CSAGLQGTTTDTQYF
length: 14; V: TRBV20-1; D: NA; J: TRBJ2-1; size: many; DNA: TGCAGTGCTCCCGGTAGGGGGAAGATCGATGAGCAGTTCTTC; CDR3: CSAPGRGKIDEQFF
length: 12; V: TRBV6-2/TRBV6-3; D: NA; J: TRBJ1-5; size: many; DNA: TGTGCCAGCAGCTGGGGCAATCAGCCCCAGCATTTT; CDR3: CASSWGNQPQHF
length: 17; V: TRBV5-1; D: TRBD2; J: TRBJ2-5; size: NA; DNA: TGCGCCAGCAGCTTGGGACTAGCGGGATCCGGCCAAGAGACCCAGTACTTC; CDR3: CASSLGLAGSGQETQYF
length: 13; V: TRBV21-1; D: NA; J: TRBJ1-1; size: many; DNA: TGTGCCACCTCAAAAGGGGCAGCGACTGAAGCTTTCTTT; CDR3: CATSKGAATEAFF
length: 21; V: TRBV11-2; D: TRBD2; J: TRBJ2-3; size: many; DNA: TGTGCCAGCAGCCACTTGACTTTCGGAAGTTCAGCGGGAGTGCCTCCAGATACGCAGTATTTT; CDR3: CASSHLTFGSSAGVPPDTQYF
length: 14; V: TRBV20-1; D: NA; J: TRBJ1-3; size: few; DNA: TGCAGTGCTCCCACCGAGGGCTACGGAAACACCATATATTTT; CDR3: CSAPTEGYGNTIYF
length: 13; V: TRBV5-4; D: NA; J: TRBJ2-2; size: NA; DNA: TGTGCCAGCAGCTTTCGGTCGGACGGGGAGCTGTTTTTT; CDR3: CASSFRSDGELFF
length: 13; V: TRBV30; D: NA; J: TRBJ2-7; size: many; DNA: TGTGCCTGGAGTCGTACAGTCTCCTACGAGCAGTACTTC; CDR3: CAWSRTVSYEQYF
length: 14; V: TRBV3-1; D: NA; J: TRBJ2-1; size: many; DNA: TGTGCCAGCAGCCAAGGAGAAACCTACAATGAGCAGTTCTTC; CDR3: CASSQGETYNEQFF
length: 15; V: TRBV11-3; D: NA; J: TRBJ1-3; size: NA; DNA: TGTGCCAGCAGCGGTCGGGAGGCGTCTGGAAACACCACATATTTT; CDR3: CASSGREASGNTTYF
length: 17; V: TRBV7-9; D: NA; J: TRBJ2-1; size: many; DNA: TGTGCCAGCAGCCCCAGGGGTCTTACGCGGGACTACAATGAGCAGTTCTTC; CDR3: CASSPRGLTRDYNEQFF
length: 17; V: TRBV15; D: TRBD2; J: TRBJ2-1; size: many; DNA: TGTGCCACCAGCAGAGGCGGCGGGAGTAGCTCCTACAATGAGCAGTTCTTC; CDR3: CATSRGGGSSSYNEQFF
length: 12; V: TRBV20-1; D: NA; J: TRBJ2-5; size: many; DNA: TGCAGTGCGCGGGAAGTACAAGAGACCCAGTACTTC; CDR3: CSAREVQETQYF
length: 14; V: TRBV29-1; D: TRBD2; J: TRBJ2-7; size: many; DNA: TGCAGCGTTGAAATAAGCGGGAGTGCCTACGAGCAGTACTTC; CDR3: CSVEISGSAYEQYF
length: 17; V: TRBV10-1; D: TRBD2; J: TRBJ2-1; size: NA; DNA: TGCGCCGGCAGCGAGTTTCGACTAGCGGGAGGGCCGGGTGAGCAGTTCTTC; CDR3: CAGSEFRLAGGPGEQFF
length: 17; V: TRBV27; D: TRBD2; J: TRBJ2-1; size: many; DNA: TGTGCCAGCGTAGGACTAGCGGGCCTCTTAACCTACAATGAGCAGTTCTTC; CDR3: CASVGLAGLLTYNEQFF
length: 11; V: TRBV30; D: TRBD1; J: TRBJ2-7; size: few; DNA: TGTGCCTGGAACAGGGGCGGAGAGCAGTACTTC; CDR3: CAWNRGGEQYF